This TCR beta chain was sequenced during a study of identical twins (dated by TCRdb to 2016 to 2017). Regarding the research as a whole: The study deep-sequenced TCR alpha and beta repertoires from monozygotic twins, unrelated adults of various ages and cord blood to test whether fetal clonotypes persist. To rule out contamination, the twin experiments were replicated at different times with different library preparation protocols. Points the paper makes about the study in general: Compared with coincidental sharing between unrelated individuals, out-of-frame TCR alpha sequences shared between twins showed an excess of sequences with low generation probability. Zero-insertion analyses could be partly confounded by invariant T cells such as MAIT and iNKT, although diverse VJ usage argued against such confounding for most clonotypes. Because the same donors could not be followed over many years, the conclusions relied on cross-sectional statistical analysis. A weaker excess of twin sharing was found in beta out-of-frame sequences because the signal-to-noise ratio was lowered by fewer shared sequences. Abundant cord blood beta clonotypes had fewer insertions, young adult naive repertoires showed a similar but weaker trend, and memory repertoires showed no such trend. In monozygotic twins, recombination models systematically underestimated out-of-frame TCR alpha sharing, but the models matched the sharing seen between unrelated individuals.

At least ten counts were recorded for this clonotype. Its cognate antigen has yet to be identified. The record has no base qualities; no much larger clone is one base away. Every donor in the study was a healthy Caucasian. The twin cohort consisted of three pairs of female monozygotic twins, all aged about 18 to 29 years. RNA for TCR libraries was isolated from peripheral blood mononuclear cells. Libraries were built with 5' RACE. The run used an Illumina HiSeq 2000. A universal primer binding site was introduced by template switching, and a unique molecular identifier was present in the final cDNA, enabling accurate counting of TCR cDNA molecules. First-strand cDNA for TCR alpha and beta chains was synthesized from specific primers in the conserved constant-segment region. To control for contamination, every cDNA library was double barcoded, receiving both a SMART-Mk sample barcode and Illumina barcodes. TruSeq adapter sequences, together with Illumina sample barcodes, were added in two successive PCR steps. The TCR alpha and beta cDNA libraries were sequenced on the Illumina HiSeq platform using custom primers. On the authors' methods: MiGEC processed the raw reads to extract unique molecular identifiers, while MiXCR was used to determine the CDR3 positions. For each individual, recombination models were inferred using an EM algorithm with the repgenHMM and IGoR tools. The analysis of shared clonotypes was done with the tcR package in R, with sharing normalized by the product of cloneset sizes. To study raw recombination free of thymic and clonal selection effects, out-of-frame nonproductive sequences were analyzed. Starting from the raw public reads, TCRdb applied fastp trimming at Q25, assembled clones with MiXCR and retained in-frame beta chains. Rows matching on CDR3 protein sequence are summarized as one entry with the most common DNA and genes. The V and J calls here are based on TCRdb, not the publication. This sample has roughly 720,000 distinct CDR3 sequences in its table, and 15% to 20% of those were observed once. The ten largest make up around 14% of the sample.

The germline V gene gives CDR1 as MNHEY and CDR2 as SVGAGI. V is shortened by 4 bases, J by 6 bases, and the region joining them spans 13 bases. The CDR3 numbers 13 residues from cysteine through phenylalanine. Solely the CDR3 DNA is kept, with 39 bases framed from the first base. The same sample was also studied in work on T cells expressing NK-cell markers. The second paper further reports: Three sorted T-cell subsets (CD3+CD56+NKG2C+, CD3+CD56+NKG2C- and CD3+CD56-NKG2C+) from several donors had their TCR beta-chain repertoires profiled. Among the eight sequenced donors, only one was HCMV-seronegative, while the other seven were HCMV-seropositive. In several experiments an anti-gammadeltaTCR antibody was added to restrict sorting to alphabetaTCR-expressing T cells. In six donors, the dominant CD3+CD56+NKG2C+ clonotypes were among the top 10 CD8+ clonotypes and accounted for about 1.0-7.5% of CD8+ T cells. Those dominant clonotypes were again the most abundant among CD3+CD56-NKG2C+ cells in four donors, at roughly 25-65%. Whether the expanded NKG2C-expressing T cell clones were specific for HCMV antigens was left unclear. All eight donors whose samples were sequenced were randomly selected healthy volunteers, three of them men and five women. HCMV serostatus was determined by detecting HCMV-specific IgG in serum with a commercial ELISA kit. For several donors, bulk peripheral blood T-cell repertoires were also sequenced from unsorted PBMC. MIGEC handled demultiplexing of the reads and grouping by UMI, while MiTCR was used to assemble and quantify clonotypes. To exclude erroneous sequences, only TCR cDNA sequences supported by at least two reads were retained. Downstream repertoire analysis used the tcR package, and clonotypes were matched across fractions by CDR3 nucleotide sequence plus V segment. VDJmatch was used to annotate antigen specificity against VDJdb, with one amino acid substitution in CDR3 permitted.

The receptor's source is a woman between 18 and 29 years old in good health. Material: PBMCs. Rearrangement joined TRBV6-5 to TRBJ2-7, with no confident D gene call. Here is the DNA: TGTGCCAGCAGTTTCCCTGGGGTCGCCGAGCAGTACTTC. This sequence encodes CASSFPGVAEQYF.